The source of this TCR beta chain is a study of T cell changes during pregnancy in multiple sclerosis. With 5 bases removed from V and 4 bases from J, the gap between germline ends came to 17 bases. CDR1 and CDR2 from the germline V gene are SNHLY and FYNNEI. The CDR3 is 15 residues long. Produced via immunoSEQ multiplex PCR; TCRdb's table is partial and in-frame only. Of about 92,000 clones listed, 92% were seen once; the top ten hold around 2.5%. This TCR was sampled from a female donor with multiple sclerosis, enrolled in a pregnancy study. J is TRBJ1-1 and V is TRBV2; D perhaps matches TRBD1 (5 bases). The input for sequencing was peripheral blood, taken in the first trimester of pregnancy. This CDR3 is CASSQKREGSTEAFF. CDR3 sequence (DNA): TGTGCCAGCAGTCAAAAGAGGGAGGGGAGCACTGAAGCTTTCTTT.